This T cell receptor (beta chain) was observed in a study of human T cells and chemical hapten exposure. Study-wide results and limits: Once DPC sensitization occurred, TCRs above 1 in 1000 frequency showed no change.

The V gene's germline CDR1 is SGHRS and CDR2 YFSETQ. The CDR3 runs to 17 residues. The J segment lost 5 bases and the V segment lost 0 bases, leaving 7 bases of the junction unmatched. One entry per CDR3 protein results from TCRdb running MiXCR on the RACE reads. Found here are about 83,000 distinct CDR3 sequences, around 7% of them singletons; the top ten hold approximately 1.5%. About this clonotype: As yet, its antigen is unknown.

Time point denoted: patch test 1, 2 weeks after DPC sensitization. Treatment reported: therapeutic diphenylcyclopropenone sensitization with weekly scalp DPC. The receptor was isolated from a woman aged 25 to 39 with alopecia areata. Some clones in this sample may be carry-over from other donors' samples. The sequencing here drew on whole blood, taken in connection with sensitization to the hapten diphenylcyclopropenone (DPC). The rearrangement uses TRBV5-1 and TRBJ2-3; TRBD2 aligns across 12 bases. Written as DNA, the CDR3 is TGCGCCAGCAGCTTGGCCGCTAGCGGGGGGGCGGGAGATACGCAGTATTTT. Its protein product is CASSLAASGGAGDTQYF.